These 11 T cell receptor beta chains originate from one sample sequenced in a study of cytomegalovirus exposure and HLA in healthy donors. It was with 60 Vbeta and 13 Jbeta primers that the PCR ran. Clones were sequenced by immunoSEQ multiplex PCR, and TCRdb holds only the in-frame ones, with some missing. The sample records fewer than 110,000 clones, 82% being singletons. The sequenced sample was PBMCs. The receptors shown here come from a man aged 25 to 40 in good health and CMV-seropositive.

Only one count was recorded for this clone. Sequence at one end of the junction differs from germline and may be a read error. This sequence joins TRBV29-1 and TRBJ2-2; 7 bases line up with TRBD2. CDR1 SQVTM and CDR2 ANQGSEA come from the germline V gene. The CDR3 runs 14 residues. CDR3 nucleotides: TGCAGCGTTGGATCGGGGGGAGAACACCGGGGAGCTGTTTTT. Amino acids: CSVGSGGEHRGAVF.

This chain links TRBV6-4 with TRBJ1-1; unclear D gene. V was cut by 6 bases and J by 5 bases, with 10 bases left in between. The CDR3 has 12 amino acids. Germline loops: CDR1 MRHNA, CDR2 SNTAGT. The CDR3 DNA follows: TGTGCCAGCAGCTCAGGATCGACTGAAGCTTTCTTT. It is translated as CASSSGSTEAFF.

The CDR3 coding sequence is TGTGCCAGCAGCTTAGAATCACTGAATTCTGGGGCCAACGTCCTGACTTTC. Protein sequence: CASSLESLNSGANVLTF. This chain connects TRBV7-9 to TRBJ2-6; D is ambiguous. The germline CDR1 and CDR2 sequences are SEHNR and FQNEAQ (reference sequence). V was shortened by 1 base and J by 1 base, with 11 bases between the two germline ends. This CDR3 has 17 amino acids. The full variable domain, rest sourced from reference TRBV7-9 and TRBJ2-6, is DTGVSQNPRHKITKRGQNVTFRCDPISEHNRLYWYRQTLGQGPEFLTYFQNEAQLEKSRLLSDRFSAERPKGSFSTLEIQRTEQGDSAMYLCASSLESLNSGANVLTFGAGSRLTVL.

This rearrangement joins TRBV6-5 to TRBJ2-5; TRBD1 aligns across 10 bases. The J call may not be correct, given that the DNA end is closer to TRBJ2-7. The CDR3 is 15 amino acids. From germline, CDR1 is MNHEY and CDR2 SVGAGI. This CDR3 reads CASSYDRGPSYEQYF. Here the CDR3 DNA reads TGTGCCAGCAGTTACGACAGGGGGCCATCCTACGAGCAGTACTTC.

This sequence joins TRBV18 and TRBJ1-2; D gene uncertain. The germline V and J ends were trimmed by 9 bases and 4 bases, with 15 bases remaining between them. CDR3 length: 13 residues. The germline V gene has CDR1 KGHSH and CDR2 LQKENI. The CDR3 DNA follows: TGTGCCAGTACCCTAAACGCCGGCTATGGCTACACCTTC. Translating gives CASTLNAGYGYTF.

This clone was counted once. An end of the junction does not agree with germline; a read error may underlie this. The V and J genes are TRBV11-2 and TRBJ1-1; the D gene is possibly TRBD1 (6 bases). This CDR3 region has 14 residues. CDR1 and CDR2 from the germline V gene are SGHAT and FQNNGV. The CDR3 DNA reads TGTGCCAGCAGATTAGGGGGGCCGGACACTGAAGCTTTCTTT. Translating gives CASRLGGPDTEAFF.

The chain combines TRBV2 with TRBJ1-1; D unclear. The germline V and J ends were trimmed by 3 bases and 7 bases, with 15 bases remaining between them. Germline V CDR1 and CDR2: SNHLY, FYNNEI. The CDR3 is 14 residues long. The CDR3 DNA is TGTGCCAGCAGTGATCGTCGCGACATTTTTGAAGCTTTCTTT. Its translation is CASSDRRDIFEAFF. Looking up the rest from reference TRBV2 and TRBJ1-1 gives the full variable domain: EPEVTQTPSHQVTQMGQEVILRCVPISNHLYFYWYRQILGQKVEFLVSFYNNEISEKSEIFDDQFSVERPDGSNFTLKIRSTKLEDSAMYFCASSDRRDIFEAFFGQGTRLTVV.

The rearrangement uses TRBV7-7 and TRBJ2-7, with a tentative D call TRBD2 (6 bases). Germline-derived CDR1 and CDR2 are SSHAT and FNYEAQ (reference sequence). Trimming removed 5 bases from V and 2 bases from J, with 10 bases in between. The CDR3 loop spans 13 amino acids. CDR3 loop: CASSQGLTYEQYF. CDR3 bases: TGTGCCAGCAGCCAAGGACTAACCTACGAGCAGTACTTC.

The chain combines TRBV2 with TRBJ1-1; D unresolved. Germline V gives CDR1 SNHLY, CDR2 FYNNEI. This CDR3 is 12 amino acids long. The V end was cut by 4 bases, the J end by 0 bases, with 3 bases between. For the CDR3, the DNA is TGTGCCAGCAGTGCAGTGAACACTGAAGCTTTCTTT. Translation: CASSAVNTEAFF.

J is TRBJ2-2 and V is TRBV10-3, with 12 bases aligning to TRBD1. This CDR3 comprises 14 residues. The junction had 5 bases not matched to a gene; V was cut back by 8 bases and J by 7 bases. Germline loops: CDR1 ENHRY, CDR2 SYGVKD. The CDR3 DNA reads TGTGCCATCGGGACAGGGGGCCTGAGCGGGGAGCTGTTTTTT. Its translation: CAIGTGGLSGELFF.

This clone was detected only once. CDR3 in DNA: TGTGCCAGCAGCTTAGTCACGGTTCGAGGGGGCAATGAGCAGTTCTTC. Its translation: CASSLVTVRGGNEQFF. The chain has TRBV7-2 and TRBJ2-1; the D gene is possibly TRBD1 (6 bases). Germline CDR1 SGHTA, CDR2 FQGNSA. The CDR3 has 16 residues. Trimming took 1 base from V and 6 from J, leaving 16 bases between them.